The 21 T cell receptor beta chains below come from one sample, sequenced in a study of PD-1 and CTLA-4 blockade in melanoma. Assay: immunoSEQ multiplex PCR; the TCRdb copy retains only in-frame clones and omits some. The sample includes about 31,000 clones, around 89% of them seen just once. The sample was CD8+ T cells from peripheral blood, taken from a patient given anti-PD-1 treatment. The receptors shown here come from a human donor with melanoma.

The chain joins TRBV12-5 to TRBJ1-1; a possible D gene is TRBD1 (5 bases). V shed 9 bases and J shed 1 base, with 6 bases lying between them. The CDR3 consists of 11 residues. Germline values: CDR1 LGHNT, CDR2 FRNRAP. The DNA of the CDR3 is TGTGCTAGCCAGGGGAACACTGAAGCTTTCTTT. It specifies CASQGNTEAFF.

This clone was detected once. The chain uses TRBV11-2 and TRBJ1-1; D call uncertain. Trimming left V 5 bases short and J 2 bases short, with 3 bases between. This CDR3 has 11 residues. Germline CDR1 SGHAT, CDR2 FQNNGV. For the CDR3, the DNA is TGTGCCAGCAGCCGCAACACTGAAGCTTTCTTT. This sequence encodes CASSRNTEAFF.

This chain connects TRBV6-5 to TRBJ2-7, with D possibly being TRBD1 (6 bases). Trimming shortened V by 5 bases and J by 5 bases, and 10 bases separated the two germline ends. Per germline, CDR1 MNHEY and CDR2 SVGAGI. This CDR3 comprises 12 residues. The CDR3, as DNA: TGTGCCAGCAGTCCAACAGGGAACGAGCAGTACTTC. Translating it yields CASSPTGNEQYF.

The chain combines TRBV7-9 with TRBJ2-1, with D perhaps TRBD1 (7 bases). From germline, CDR1 is SEHNR and CDR2 FQNEAQ (reference sequence). The CDR3 is made up of 15 amino acids. Trimming stripped 1 base from V and 7 bases from J, with 14 bases between. The DNA for the CDR3 is TGTGCCAGCAGCTTAGTAGGGGCAGGGGGGAATGAGCAGTTCTTC. Its translation is CASSLVGAGGNEQFF.

This sequence joins TRBV7-2 and TRBJ2-3; tentatively, D is TRBD1 or TRBD2 (5 bases each). Trimming left V 4 bases short and J 0 bases short, with 14 bases between. Germline V CDR1 and CDR2: SGHTA, FQGNSA. This CDR3 has 16 residues. CDR3 bases: TGTGCCAGCAGCTCTTTCGGGGCACAAAGCACAGATACGCAGTATTTT. It yields the protein CASSSFGAQSTDTQYF. Filled out from reference TRBV7-2 and TRBJ2-3, the complete variable domain reads GAGVSQSPSNKVTEKGKDVELRCDPISGHTALYWYRQSLGQGLEFLIYFQGNSAPDKSGLPSDRFSAERTGGSVSTLTIQRTQQEDSAVYLCASSSFGAQSTDTQYFGPGTRLTVL.

The genes are TRBV13 and TRBJ1-2; 10 bases fit TRBD1. The CDR3 runs 17 residues. Trimming removed 4 bases from V and 2 bases from J; junction bases left unmatched: 10. Germline V gives CDR1 PRHDT, CDR2 FYEKMQ (reference sequence). DNA of the CDR3: TGTGCCAGCAGCTCCGCACTCCTGGGACAGGGGAACTATGGCTACACCTTC. It encodes CASSSALLGQGNYGYTF.

The rearrangement links TRBV30 to TRBJ2-7; 7 nucleotides agree with TRBD1. V was pared by 4 bases and J by 3 bases, with 9 bases of the junction left unmatched. Germline lookup yields CDR1 GTSNPN and CDR2 SVGIG (reference sequence). This CDR3 contains 14 residues. DNA of the CDR3: TGTGCCTGGACTCCTCGGACAGGATTCTACGAGCAGTACTTC. Protein sequence: CAWTPRTGFYEQYF.

This clone was observed a few times. The chain joins TRBV21-1 to TRBJ1-1; the table's TRBD1 call for D was not verified on the DNA. TRBV21-1 represents a pseudogene. The length of the CDR3 is 14 residues. Here the CDR3 DNA reads TGTGCCAGCAGCAAAGAACAGGCCAACACTGAAGCTTTCTTT. Its protein product is CASSKEQANTEAFF.

This chain uses TRBV5-4 with TRBJ2-5; 7 bases fit TRBD1. The J segment lost 5 bases and the V segment lost 0 bases, leaving 4 bases of the junction unmatched. CDR1 is SGHNT, CDR2 YYREEE, per germline (reference sequence). The CDR3 extends over 14 amino acids. The CDR3 bases are TGTGCCAGCAGCTTGGCTACAGGGGAGGAGACCCAGTACTTC. This encodes CASSLATGEETQYF.

In nucleotides, the CDR3 is TGTGCCAGCAGTTACGTGACGCACACTGAAGCTTTCTTT. Its translation is CASSYVTHTEAFF. This sequence joins TRBV6-6 and TRBJ1-1; D remains ambiguous. CDR3 length equals 13 residues. Looked up from germline, CDR1 is MNHNY and CDR2 is SVGAGI (reference sequence). V lost 2 bases and J 3 bases, leaving 7 bases between the germline ends.

The V and J genes are TRBV12-3 or TRBV12-4 and TRBJ2-7, with no clear D. V was cut by 1 base and J by 4 bases, with 2 bases left in between. The CDR3 consists of 11 residues. DNA for the CDR3: TGTGCCAGCAGTTTAGTGTACGAGCAGTACTTC. Protein product: CASSLVYEQYF.

V gene TRBV3-1 (or the pseudogene TRBV3-2) combines with J gene TRBJ2-1; TRBD2 agrees at 11 bases. This CDR3 has 15 residues. The V gene's germline CDR1 is LGHDT and CDR2 YNNKEL (reference sequence). V was pared by 5 bases and J by 8 bases, with 8 bases of the junction left unmatched. As DNA, the CDR3 is TGTGCCAGCAGCGCATCCGGGACTAGCGGTTATGAGCAGTTCTTC. It specifies CASSASGTSGYEQFF.

The genes are TRBV9 and TRBJ2-3; D might be TRBD2 (6 bases). The CDR3 is made up of 14 amino acids. CDR1 SGDLS and CDR2 YYNGEE come from the germline V gene. Trimming cost V 4 bases and J 1 base, with 10 bases left between them. CDR3 amino acids: CASSFRGGTDTQYF. For the CDR3, the DNA is TGTGCCAGCAGCTTCCGCGGGGGCACAGATACGCAGTATTTT.

The chain carries TRBV5-6 and TRBJ2-7; D not certain. Deletions cut 5 bases from V and 3 bases from J, with 18 bases between. Germline V gene sequence: CDR1 SGHDT, CDR2 YYEEEE. The CDR3 extends over 15 amino acids. DNA of the CDR3: TGTGCCAGCAGGGGTGCGAATAGAATGGACTACGAGCAGTACTTC. It is translated as CASRGANRMDYEQYF. The full variable domain, with the rest looked up from reference TRBV5-6 and TRBJ2-7, is DAGVTQSPTHLIKTRGQQVTLRCSPKSGHDTVSWYQQALGQGPQFIFQYYEEEERQRGNFPDRFSGHQFPNYSSELNVNALLLGDSALYLCASRGANRMDYEQYFGPGTRLTVT.

The chain combines TRBV27 with TRBJ2-3; D is undetermined. The CDR3 is 13 residues long. Trimming pared 0 bases from V and 3 bases from J, leaving 4 bases between. CDR1 is MNHEY, CDR2 SMNVEV, per germline (reference sequence). In DNA, the CDR3 is TGTGCCAGCAGTTTATCGAGGACAGATACGCAGTATTTT. The encoded protein is CASSLSRTDTQYF.

V and J are TRBV21-1 and TRBJ2-4; the table's D gene call, TRBD1, was not cross checked with the DNA. TRBV21-1 is annotated as a pseudogene. CDR3 length: 17 amino acids. CDR3 in amino acids: CASSNFILGQGQNIQYF. CDR3 bases: TGTGCCAGCAGCAACTTCATTTTGGGACAGGGGCAAAACATTCAGTACTTC.

The chain links TRBV12-3 or TRBV12-4 to TRBJ2-4; D gene uncertain. This CDR3 is built from 11 residues. V was clipped by 5 bases and J by 9 bases, with 8 bases between them. The CDR3 nucleotides are TGTGCCAGCAGTGGAGAAGGCATTCAGTACTTC. It specifies CASSGEGIQYF.

The chain employs TRBV7-2 and TRBJ2-1; 12 bases align to TRBD2. Germline trimming cut 5 bases from V and 8 bases from J; bases unmatched to any gene: 7. Germline V gene lookup returns CDR1 SGHTA and CDR2 FQGNSA. This CDR3 spans 15 amino acids. This CDR3 is CASSPSRTSGDEQFF. The CDR3 DNA reads as TGTGCCAGCAGCCCGTCCCGGACTAGCGGGGATGAGCAGTTCTTC.

The rearrangement uses TRBV27 and TRBJ1-2; 8 nucleotides match TRBD1. Germline CDR1 is MNHEY and CDR2 is SMNVEV (reference sequence). V was clipped by 9 bases and J by 4 bases; unmatched bases: 10. This CDR3 region has 14 residues. CDR3 residues: CASRKAGGSYGYTF. DNA of the CDR3: TGTGCCAGTAGGAAGGCAGGGGGCTCCTATGGCTACACCTTC.

The chain employs TRBV6-5 and TRBJ2-7; no reliable D call. V was clipped by 6 bases and J by 3 bases, with 15 bases between them. Germline V gives CDR1 MNHEY, CDR2 SVGAGI. The CDR3 loop spans 14 amino acids. CDR3 nucleotide sequence: TGTGCCAGCAGAGAGTACGACACCCGCTACGAGCAGTACTTC. It specifies CASREYDTRYEQYF.

This clone was seen just once. The V gene is TRBV2, the J gene TRBJ1-2, with 7 bases lining up with TRBD1. There are 15 residues in the CDR3. V gave up 2 bases and J gave up 2 bases; unmatched junction bases: 5. In germline, CDR1 is SNHLY, CDR2 FYNNEI. The CDR3 here is CASSETGAPNYGYTF. Written as DNA, the CDR3 is TGTGCCAGCAGTGAAACAGGGGCGCCCAACTATGGCTACACCTTC.